This T cell receptor (beta chain) was identified in a study of Graves' ophthalmopathy and Graves' hyperthyroidism (dated by TCRdb to the late 2010s). Broadly, across the study: Peripheral blood was collected at initial diagnosis, prior to any treatment. In total, 135 blood samples were TCR-sequenced: 40 to 45 ophthalmopathy, some 72 hyperthyroidism and around 17 hyperthyroidism-to-ophthalmopathy patients. After sampling, hyperthyroidism patients received methimazole starting at 30 mg daily, and ophthalmopathy patients received high-dose intravenous methylprednisolone. The approximately 100 discovery patients were divided at random into training and test sets in a 7:3 ratio. The study used TCR beta repertoire signatures to distinguish Graves' ophthalmopathy from Graves' hyperthyroidism and to predict progression to ophthalmopathy. To explore V-J signatures that separate ophthalmopathy from hyperthyroidism, a discovery set of more than 95 patients was enrolled, consisting of 43 with ophthalmopathy and approximately 57 with stable hyperthyroidism. The independent validation cohort included under 20 hyperthyroidism patients plus 17 patients who later progressed from hyperthyroidism to ophthalmopathy. In five to seven hyperthyroidism patients, the T-cell repertoire of thyroid tissue was compared with the T-cell repertoire of blood. Overall results and qualifications from the work: Most expanded thyroid clonotypes with frequency above 0.001 were also detected in blood, suggesting blood repertoires may reflect the thyroid immune response. The 13-signature model separated ophthalmopathy from stable hyperthyroidism with 85% to 90% sensitivity and around 84% specificity in cross-validation, and 80%/75% in the test set. In validation, the model predicted ophthalmopathy progression with about 71% sensitivity and around 72% specificity; fewer than 15 predicted patients were CT-confirmed with GO in a median of around 6.5 months. Sample size was not statistically predetermined, and group allocation was not concealed from the investigators.

On this clonotype: What this receptor recognizes is not known. Within one base of it there is no much larger clone, and no base qualities were kept.

Its CDR3 holds 14 amino acids, cysteine through phenylalanine. The read is trimmed to its CDR3 DNA, 42 bases read in frame from base 1. V drops 8 bases and J drops 0 bases, leaving 14 bases in between. The germline V gene yields MNHNS for CDR1 and SASEGT for CDR2. For repertoire sequencing, TCR beta CDR3 regions were amplified from RNA transcripts. HTBI primers and the Qiagen OneStep RT-PCR kit were used in a first-round RT-PCR, which was followed by a second-round multiplex PCR, size selection and purification. Libraries were sequenced on an Illumina HiSeq2000 using paired-end 100 bp reads. In the source study's methods: SOAPnuke was used to process the reads, throwing out any read that had adapters, had uncalled bases, had a mean Phred below 15, or lacked an exact constant-primer or identifier match. High-quality paired reads were merged with COPE v1.2.5. Clonotypes were defined as unique nucleotide sequences and were aligned to IMGT TRB V, D and J references using MiTCR v1.1. The analysis was limited to V-J combinations with a frequency above 0.0001, which together covered 99.2% of repertoires. A TCR clonal expansion and chaos score per V-J combination was defined as the ratio of F50 clonal expansion to chaos observed in the TCRdist matrix. Features were reduced by Welch's t-statistics and random forest to approximately 13 V-J combinations, which fed a naive Bayes classifier. Thyroid-blood repertoire similarity was quantified with the Morisita-Horn index. TCRdb trimmed the raw reads at Q25, called clones with MiXCR and kept productive beta chains. Each record represents a unique CDR3 protein, reported with the most common genes and DNA among its rows. TCRdb assigned the V and J calls; the authors' analysis was not used. This sample lists hundreds of thousands of distinct CDR3 sequences; 20% to 25% were detected once. More than 5.5% of the sample goes to the ten largest clones.

Hyperthyroidism was defined as stable when no progression to ophthalmopathy occurred within 18 months of follow-up. Patients with hyperthyroidism were aged 18 to 65 years, had been newly diagnosed, and had a disease duration of less than 2 months. Anyone with other autoimmune diseases, uncontrolled infections, pregnancy or lactation was excluded from the study. Clinical symptoms, serum thyroxine, TRAb, thyroid ultrasound and orbital computed tomography were used for diagnosis. PBMCs were isolated from 7.5 to 10 ml of fresh peripheral blood by Ficoll-Paque density gradient centrifugation. Trizol reagent was used to extract the total RNA, and its quality was then checked on an Agilent 2100 Bioanalyzer.

The sequenced material came from peripheral blood. This clonotype was obtained from a woman aged 18-29 years with stable Graves' hyperthyroidism. Some clones in this sample may be carry-over from other donors' samples. Donor details come from another sample of the same person, matched by shared clones. The chain joins TRBV6-1 to TRBJ2-7; matching of 7 bases hints at TRBD1 as the D gene. The CDR3 protein sequence reads: CASEPGGSSYEQYF. The nucleotides are TGTGCCAGCGAGCCAGGGGGGTCCTCCTACGAGCAGTACTTC.